This T cell receptor (beta chain) emerged from a study of T cell repertoires in cytomegalovirus infection. Across the whole study: TCR beta signatures that were public indicated CMV infection and matching HLA type. General study findings and limits: Cumulated frequencies of public TCR beta families served to identify carriers of CMV plus the relevant HLA. Clonotype analysis showed dominance of the ex vivo response by HLA-C-restricted CMV-specific TCR beta clonotypes.

In the case of this clonotype: Its antigen is unidentified.

V lost 0 bases, J lost 0 bases, and 9 bases lay in between. Germline CDR1 SGHNT, CDR2 YYREEE (reference sequence). The CDR3 loop spans 16 amino acids. Using its own MiXCR run on the reads, TCRdb lists one record per CDR3 protein. The sample yields under 70,000 distinct CDR3 sequences, around 33% seen once. Material: PBMCs, sequenced either directly or after in vitro stimulation (not recorded which). The chain couples TRBV5-4 to TRBJ2-2; TRBD2 is a possible D gene (5 bases). This sequence was found in a human donor in good health (CMV status not recorded). Some clones in this sample may be carry-over from other donors' samples. In DNA, the CDR3 is TGTGCCAGCAGCTTGGGGCCAGCGGCGAACACCGGGGAGCTGTTTTTT. This codes for CASSLGPAANTGELFF.